This T cell receptor (beta chain) was sequenced for a study of Graves' ophthalmopathy and Graves' hyperthyroidism. Investigators amplified TCR beta CDR3 regions from RNA transcripts. RT-PCR was first run with HTBI primers, then multiplex PCR in a second round. TCRdb processed the multiplex PCR reads anew with MiXCR; each CDR3 protein has one entry. Of 400,000 or so distinct CDR3 sequences listed, over 15% are singletons. This clonotype was seen a handful of times. Germline V gives CDR1 SGHVS, CDR2 FQNEAQ. Trimming cost V 1 base and J 3 bases, with 12 bases left between them. The CDR3 extends over 15 amino acids.

Material: peripheral blood. This clonotype was obtained from a woman aged 18-29 years with stable Graves' hyperthyroidism. The chain carries TRBV7-8 and TRBJ1-2; D gene uncertain. The CDR3 DNA follows: TGTGCCAGCAGCTTAGAGTACTCAGCCGACTATGGCTACACCTTC. This sequence encodes CASSLEYSADYGYTF.